Below are 27 T cell receptor beta chains sequenced from a single sample in a study of blood T cell repertoires in COVID-19. TCRdb's copy holds only in-frame clones and misses some; the assay was immunoSEQ multiplex PCR. The sample lists about 200,000 clones; roughly 81% were seen once. What was sequenced was peripheral blood. These TCRs come from a woman between 45 and 60 years old with active or convalescent COVID-19.

This clone was observed a handful of times. V and J are TRBV4-1 and TRBJ1-5; the D gene is possibly TRBD1 (5 bases). Germline V lookup: CDR1 MGHRA, CDR2 YSYEKL. The CDR3 runs to 15 residues. Deletions cut 4 bases from V and 3 bases from J, with 13 bases between. CDR3 loop: CASSLRGYANQPQHF. As DNA, the CDR3 is TGCGCCAGCAGCCTTAGGGGATATGCCAATCAGCCCCAGCATTTT.

V is TRBV28 and J is TRBJ2-2; 14 nucleotides match TRBD2. V gave up 5 bases and J gave up 0 bases; unmatched junction bases: 5. Looked up from germline, CDR1 is MDHEN and CDR2 is SYDVKM. The CDR3 covers 18 residues. The CDR3 spells CASSVGTSGRTNTGELFF. The CDR3 coding sequence is TGTGCCAGCAGTGTCGGGACTAGCGGGAGAACGAACACCGGGGAGCTGTTTTTT.

The chain carries TRBV29-1 and TRBJ2-1, with a weak D call TRBD2 (6 bases). Trimming shortened V by 3 bases and J by 4 bases, and 10 bases separated the two germline ends. The CDR3 consists of 13 residues. Germline V gives CDR1 SQVTM, CDR2 ANQGSEA. The CDR3 region is CSVERDPYNEQFF. The CDR3 region has the DNA TGCAGCGTTGAGCGGGACCCATACAATGAGCAGTTCTTC.

This clone was seen more than once but under ten times. The CDR3 sequence is CASSQDPLLEYGELFF. In nucleotides, the CDR3 is TGTGCCAGCAGCCAAGATCCCCTACTAGAATACGGGGAGCTGTTTTTT. The J gene is TRBJ2-2, the V gene TRBV4-2, with D possibly TRBD2 on 5 matching bases. This CDR3 is 16 amino acids long. Per germline, CDR1 LGHNA and CDR2 YNFKEQ. Trimming left V 0 bases short and J 7 bases short, with 15 bases between.

The chain uses TRBV20-1 and TRBJ1-3; D might be TRBD1 (6 bases). The germline V gene encodes CDR1 DFQATT and CDR2 SNEGSKA (reference sequence). The CDR3 is 15 residues long. V shed 3 bases and J shed 3 bases, with 15 bases lying between them. CDR3 residues: CSASALPGVGNTIYF. The DNA of the CDR3 is TGCAGTGCTAGTGCTCTCCCAGGGGTTGGAAACACCATATATTTT.

V gene TRBV7-6 combines with J gene TRBJ1-3; D perhaps matches TRBD1 (6 bases). This CDR3 spans 13 amino acids. Germline CDR1 and CDR2: SGHVS and FNYEAQ. V lost 5 bases and J lost 8, with 13 bases in between. CDR3 amino acids: CASSPGQRDTIYF. DNA of the CDR3: TGTGCCAGCAGCCCCGGACAGCGAGACACCATATATTTT.

The J gene is TRBJ2-1, the V gene TRBV4-2; D not certain. With 1 base removed from V and 0 bases from J, the gap between germline ends came to 7 bases. Germline assignment: CDR1 LGHNA and CDR2 YNFKEQ. The CDR3 spans 15 residues. For the CDR3, the DNA is TGTGCCAGCAGCCAAGTACAGAGCTCCTACAATGAGCAGTTCTTC. Encoded protein: CASSQVQSSYNEQFF.

In this sample, this clone turned up once. The chain carries TRBV2 and TRBJ2-7; D is perhaps TRBD2 (5 bases). Germline CDR1 is SNHLY and CDR2 is FYNNEI. Trimming left V 8 bases short and J 6 bases short, with 14 bases between. This CDR3 comprises 12 residues. The CDR3 sequence: CASGPGNSEQYV. CDR3 nucleotides: TGTGCCAGCGGGCCCGGGAACTCCGAGCAGTACGTC.

The V gene is TRBV19, the J gene TRBJ1-5; D ambiguous. Germline lookup yields CDR1 LNHDA and CDR2 SQIVND (reference sequence). This CDR3 contains 14 residues. Trimming took off 3 bases at V and 5 bases at J, with 11 bases between the two ends. This chain's CDR3 is CASSIRAADQPQHF. Here the CDR3 DNA reads TGTGCCAGTAGTATCCGAGCGGCGGATCAGCCCCAGCATTTT.

V and J are TRBV6-5 and TRBJ1-2; no clear D. Germline V gene data show CDR1 as MNHEY and CDR2 as SVGAGI. Trimming took 7 bases from V and 9 from J, leaving 15 bases between them. There are 12 residues in the CDR3. CDR3 nucleotide sequence: TGTGCCAGCAAGAGGAAAGACGGGAGCTACACCTTC. As protein: CASKRKDGSYTF.

V and J are TRBV6-6 and TRBJ2-7; tentative D call: TRBD2 (5 bases). The CDR3 extends over 12 amino acids. Germline V gene data show CDR1 as MNHNY and CDR2 as SVGAGI (reference sequence). The V end lost 6 bases, the J end lost 2 bases, and 8 bases lay between the germline ends. The DNA for the CDR3 is TGTGCCAGCAGCAACGGGGCCTACGAGCAGTACGTC. It specifies CASSNGAYEQYV.

This clone showed up just once. The chain combines TRBV6-2 or TRBV6-3 with TRBJ2-1; 8 bases fit TRBD1. Germline CDR1 reads MNHEY; CDR2 reads SVGEGT. Germline trimming cut 4 bases from V and 6 bases from J; bases unmatched to any gene: 5. The CDR3 totals 14 residues. The CDR3 sequence: CASSWTGQSNEQFF. In nucleotides, the CDR3 is TGTGCCAGCAGTTGGACAGGGCAGTCCAATGAGCAGTTCTTC.

The genes are TRBV7-9 and TRBJ2-2; D remains ambiguous. Germline V lookup: CDR1 SEHNR, CDR2 FQNEAQ (reference sequence). This CDR3 contains 16 residues. V dropped 0 bases and J dropped 2 bases, with 10 bases sitting between them. The CDR3 is CASSLASGYNTGELFF. The CDR3 region has the DNA TGTGCCAGCAGCTTAGCATCCGGGTACAACACCGGGGAGCTGTTTTTT.

Of note for this clone: At one boundary the junction diverges from the germline segment, which might be a read error. In nucleotides, the CDR3 is TGTGCCAGCAGCTGGGACATTACTGGGACCAACGTCCTGACTTTC. Translating it yields CASSWDITGTNVLTF. J is TRBJ2-6 and V is TRBV11-2, with a weak D call TRBD1 (6 bases). Germline-derived CDR1 and CDR2 are SGHAT and FQNNGV. The CDR3 spans 15 residues.

The gene calls are TRBV10-3 and TRBJ1-1, with TRBD1 matching over 10 bases. The V gene's germline CDR1 is ENHRY and CDR2 SYGVKD. Losses at the gene ends were 11 bases for V and 5 bases for J; bases not matched to a gene: 8. The CDR3 spans 13 residues. CDR3 sequence: CAASDRGITEAFF. Written as DNA, the CDR3 is TGTGCCGCATCGGACAGGGGGATAACTGAAGCTTTCTTT.

This clone has just a few counts. The genes are TRBV27 and TRBJ2-5, with D maybe TRBD2 (6 bases). The CDR3 consists of 14 residues. The ends were cut back, 5 bases at V and 1 base at J, with 11 bases in the middle. The germline gives CDR1 MNHEY, CDR2 SMNVEV (reference sequence). The CDR3 bases are TGTGCCAGCAGTCCGCGGGAAATCCAAGAGACCCAGTACTTC. Translation gives CASSPREIQETQYF.

The chain couples TRBV4-2 to TRBJ2-7, with D tentatively TRBD1 (6 bases). The CDR3 length is 12 residues. Trimming shortened V by 3 bases and J by 7 bases, and 10 bases separated the two germline ends. Germline CDR1 LGHNA, CDR2 YNFKEQ. In DNA form, the CDR3 reads TGTGCCAGCAGCCAGGGTACAGGGGAGCAGTACTTC. Amino acids: CASSQGTGEQYF.

This clone was detected once. The chain uses TRBV7-3 and TRBJ2-3, with 8 bases identical to TRBD2. V trimming: 0 bases; J trimming: 6 bases; junction bases outside the gene matches: 5. The CDR3 contains 15 residues. Germline lookup yields CDR1 SGHTA and CDR2 FQGTGA. CDR3 in DNA: TGTGCCAGCAGCTTAACAGGGACTAGTGACGATACGCAGTATTTT. This codes for CASSLTGTSDDTQYF.

This rearrangement joins TRBV5-1 to TRBJ2-5, with a tentative D call TRBD2 (5 bases). The CDR3 contains 15 residues. The germline CDR1 and CDR2 sequences are SGHRS and YFSETQ. V was trimmed by 0 bases and J by 5 bases, leaving 14 bases between them. CDR3 coding DNA: TGCGCCAGCAGCTTGGTCAGTCAAACGGGGGAGACCCAGTACTTC. Translating it yields CASSLVSQTGETQYF.

This clone was seen once. The chain uses TRBV28 and TRBJ2-5; TRBD1 might be the D (6 bases). In germline, CDR1 is MDHEN, CDR2 SYDVKM. The V end lost 5 bases, the J end lost 3 bases, and 16 bases lay between the germline ends. This CDR3 has 15 residues. CDR3 protein: CASSTTGKGEETQYF. The CDR3 nucleotides are TGTGCCAGCAGTACCACAGGGAAAGGGGAAGAGACCCAGTACTTC.

V usage is TRBV20-1 and J usage is TRBJ2-1, with TRBD2 matching over 8 bases. The CDR3 is 15 residues long. CDR1 and CDR2 (germline): DFQATT, SNEGSKA (reference sequence). With V trimmed by 3 bases and J by 6 bases, 10 bases remained unmatched. CDR3 protein: CSASPTAGVLNEQFF. CDR3 DNA: TGCAGTGCTAGTCCCACAGCGGGGGTTCTCAATGAGCAGTTCTTC.

This chain links TRBV28 with TRBJ1-1; D possibly corresponds to TRBD1 (6 bases). The germline gives CDR1 MDHEN, CDR2 SYDVKM. This CDR3 comprises 13 residues. Trimming shortened V by 6 bases and J by 2 bases, and 10 bases separated the two germline ends. The CDR3 nucleotides are TGTGCCAGCAGAGGACAGCCTAACACTGAAGCTTTCTTT. Encoded protein: CASRGQPNTEAFF.

The rearrangement joins TRBV11-2 to TRBJ1-5, with no clear D. The CDR3 length is 15 residues. The ends were cut back, 5 bases at V and 2 bases at J, with 13 bases in the middle. The germline CDR1 and CDR2 sequences are SGHAT and FQNNGV. This CDR3 reads CASSARGYGNQPQHF. Here the CDR3 DNA reads TGTGCCAGCAGCGCCCGGGGATATGGCAATCAGCCCCAGCATTTT.

V usage is TRBV5-1 and J usage is TRBJ2-5; perhaps TRBD1 as D (6 bases). Germline assignment: CDR1 SGHRS and CDR2 YFSETQ. The CDR3 extends over 15 amino acids. The V and J ends lost 0 bases and 6 bases respectively, with 15 bases between them. The DNA of the CDR3 is TGCGCCAGCAGCTTGGAGGCAGGGGCAGGTCAGACCCAGTACTTC. Its protein product is CASSLEAGAGQTQYF.

This clone is a singleton in its sample. The CDR3 DNA reads as TGTGCCAGTAGTATAGCGTACAGGGGACCGGCTTTCTTT. This translates into CASSIAYRGPAFF. The rearrangement links TRBV19 to TRBJ1-1; 7 bases are shared with TRBD1. Germline V gene data show CDR1 as LNHDA and CDR2 as SQIVND (reference sequence). The CDR3 runs 13 residues. V was pared by 1 base and J by 11 bases, with 7 bases of the junction left unmatched.

The chain has TRBV5-1 and TRBJ2-2; TRBD1 might be the D (6 bases). The CDR3 is 16 amino acids. Trimming stripped 4 bases from V and 5 bases from J, with 18 bases between. The V gene's germline CDR1 is SGHRS and CDR2 YFSETQ. CDR3 in amino acids: CASSALTGGYTGELFF. The CDR3 bases are TGCGCCAGCAGCGCGTTGACAGGAGGTTATACCGGGGAGCTGTTTTTT.

The chain recombines TRBV28 with TRBJ1-4; 7 nucleotides line up with TRBD1. After removal of 2 bases from V and 8 bases from J, the junction contained 5 bases not matched to a gene. Germline-derived CDR1 and CDR2 are MDHEN and SYDVKM. CDR3 length: 14 residues. The chain's CDR3 is CASSLRGQKEKLFF. CDR3 nucleotide sequence: TGTGCCAGCAGTTTACGGGGACAGAAAGAAAAACTGTTTTTT.